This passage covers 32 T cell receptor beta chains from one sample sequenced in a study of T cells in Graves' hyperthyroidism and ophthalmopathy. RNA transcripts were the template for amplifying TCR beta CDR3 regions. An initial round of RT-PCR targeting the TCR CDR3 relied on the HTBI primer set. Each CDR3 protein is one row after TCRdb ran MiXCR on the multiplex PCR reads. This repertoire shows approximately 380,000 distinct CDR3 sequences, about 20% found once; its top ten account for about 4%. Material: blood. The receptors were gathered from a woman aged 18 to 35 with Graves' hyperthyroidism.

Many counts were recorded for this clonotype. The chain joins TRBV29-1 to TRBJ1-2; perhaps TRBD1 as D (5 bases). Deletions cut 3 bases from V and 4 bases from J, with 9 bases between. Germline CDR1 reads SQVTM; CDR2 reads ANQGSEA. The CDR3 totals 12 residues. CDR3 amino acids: CSVDPGTYGYTF. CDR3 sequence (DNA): TGCAGCGTTGATCCAGGGACCTATGGCTACACCTTC.

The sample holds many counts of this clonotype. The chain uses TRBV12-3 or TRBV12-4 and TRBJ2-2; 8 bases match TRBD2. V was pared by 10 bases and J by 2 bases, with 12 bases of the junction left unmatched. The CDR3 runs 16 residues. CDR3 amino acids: CATDGGGALNTGELFF. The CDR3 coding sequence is TGTGCCACCGACGGGGGGGGGGCCTTAAACACCGGGGAGCTGTTTTTT.

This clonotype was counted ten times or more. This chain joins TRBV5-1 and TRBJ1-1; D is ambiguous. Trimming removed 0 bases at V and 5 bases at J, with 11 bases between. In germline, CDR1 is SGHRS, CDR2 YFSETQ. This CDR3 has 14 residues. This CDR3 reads CASSLVGRGTEAFF. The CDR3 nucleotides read TGCGCCAGCAGCTTGGTGGGGAGAGGTACTGAAGCTTTCTTT.

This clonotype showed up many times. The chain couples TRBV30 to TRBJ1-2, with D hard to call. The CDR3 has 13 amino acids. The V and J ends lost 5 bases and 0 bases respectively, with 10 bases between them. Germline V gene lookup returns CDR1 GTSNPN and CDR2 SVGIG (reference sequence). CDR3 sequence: CAWSDSPNYGYTF. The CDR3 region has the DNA TGTGCCTGGTCCGACTCCCCTAACTATGGCTACACCTTC.

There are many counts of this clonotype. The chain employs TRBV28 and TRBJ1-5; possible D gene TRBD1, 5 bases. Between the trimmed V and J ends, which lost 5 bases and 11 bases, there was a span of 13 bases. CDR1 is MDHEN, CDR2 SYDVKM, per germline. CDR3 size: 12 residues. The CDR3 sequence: CASSNRGRSQHF. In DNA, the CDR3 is TGTGCCAGCAGTAACCGGGGGAGGTCCCAGCATTTT.

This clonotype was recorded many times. CDR3 nucleotide sequence: TGTGCCAGCAGCTTAGTCGGGACAGCCAACTATGGCTACACCTTC. It translates to CASSLVGTANYGYTF. The chain has TRBV7-9 and TRBJ1-2; TRBD1 aligns across 7 bases. J was trimmed by 2 bases and V by 1 base; bases with no gene match: 4. The CDR3 spans 15 residues. The germline V gene encodes CDR1 SEHNR and CDR2 FQNEAQ (reference sequence).

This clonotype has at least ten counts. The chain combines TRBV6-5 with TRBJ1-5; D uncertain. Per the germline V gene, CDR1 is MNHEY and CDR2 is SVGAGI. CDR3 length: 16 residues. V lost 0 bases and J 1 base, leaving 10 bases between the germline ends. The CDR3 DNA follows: TGTGCCAGCAGTTACTCAAAACAGCCCAGCAATCAGCCCCAGCATTTT. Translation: CASSYSKQPSNQPQHF.

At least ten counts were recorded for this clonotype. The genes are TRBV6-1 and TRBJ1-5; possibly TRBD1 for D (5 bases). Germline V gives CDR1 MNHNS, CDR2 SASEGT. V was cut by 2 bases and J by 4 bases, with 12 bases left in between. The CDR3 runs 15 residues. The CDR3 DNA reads TGTGCCAGCAGTGAACGGGCGGGGCAGAATCAGCCCCAGCATTTT. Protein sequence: CASSERAGQNQPQHF.

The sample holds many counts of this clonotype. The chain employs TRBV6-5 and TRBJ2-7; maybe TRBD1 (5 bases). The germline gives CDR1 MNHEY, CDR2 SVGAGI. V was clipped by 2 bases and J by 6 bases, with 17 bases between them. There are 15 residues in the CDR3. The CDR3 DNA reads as TGTGCCAGCAGTTACGCCGGGCAGGGTAGACGCGAGCAGTACTTC. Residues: CASSYAGQGRREQYF.

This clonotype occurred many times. CDR3: CASSLRTGGNTIYF. The CDR3 DNA reads TGCGCCAGCAGCTTACGGACAGGGGGAAACACCATATATTTT. The chain has TRBV5-1 and TRBJ1-3; 8 bases align to TRBD1. With 2 bases clipped from V and 4 bases from J, the junction kept 2 bases outside the gene matches. From germline, CDR1 is SGHRS and CDR2 YFSETQ. The length of the CDR3 is 14 residues.

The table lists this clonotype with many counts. CDR3 bases: TGCAGTGCTAGAGGTTCAGCGGGGTTCCAAGAGACCCAGTACTTC. Translation: CSARGSAGFQETQYF. The V call is TRBV20-1, the J call TRBJ2-5, with TRBD2 matching 7 bases. The CDR3 sequence is 15 residues long. Germline-derived CDR1 and CDR2 are DFQATT and SNEGSKA (reference sequence). V lost 1 base to trimming and J lost 1 base; unmatched junction nucleotides: 6.

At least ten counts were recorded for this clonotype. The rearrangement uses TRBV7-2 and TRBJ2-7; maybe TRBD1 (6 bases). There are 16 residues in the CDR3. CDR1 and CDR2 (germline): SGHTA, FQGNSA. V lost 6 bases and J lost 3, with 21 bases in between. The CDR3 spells CASSRRGQGLYYEQYF. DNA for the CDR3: TGTGCCAGCAGTCGTAGGGGACAAGGGCTCTACTACGAGCAGTACTTC.

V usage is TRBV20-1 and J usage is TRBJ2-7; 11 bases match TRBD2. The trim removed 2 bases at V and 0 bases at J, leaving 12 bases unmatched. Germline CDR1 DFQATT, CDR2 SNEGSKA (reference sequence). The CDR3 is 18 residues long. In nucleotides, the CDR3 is TGCAGTGCTAGACTAGCGGGGGGCTTCCAGGACTTCTCCTACGAGCAGTACTTC. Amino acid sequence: CSARLAGGFQDFSYEQYF.

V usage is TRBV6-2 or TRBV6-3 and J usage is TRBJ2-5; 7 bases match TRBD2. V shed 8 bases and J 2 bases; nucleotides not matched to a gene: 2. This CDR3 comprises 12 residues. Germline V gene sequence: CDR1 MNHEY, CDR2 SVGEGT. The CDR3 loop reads CASWRGQETQYF. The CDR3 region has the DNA TGTGCCAGCTGGCGGGGGCAAGAGACCCAGTACTTC.

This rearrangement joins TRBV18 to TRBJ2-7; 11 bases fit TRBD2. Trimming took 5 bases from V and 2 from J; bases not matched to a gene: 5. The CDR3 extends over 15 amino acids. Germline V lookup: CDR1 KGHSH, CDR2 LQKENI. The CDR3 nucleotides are TGTGCCAGCTCAGCCACTAGCGGGGGACCCTACGAGCAGTACTTC. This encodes CASSATSGGPYEQYF.

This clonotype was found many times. Here the CDR3 reads CATEGQGAYEQYF. CDR3 sequence (DNA): TGTGCCACCGAAGGACAGGGGGCCTACGAGCAGTACTTC. This rearrangement joins TRBV10-3 to TRBJ2-7; 10 positions match TRBD1. CDR1 is ENHRY, CDR2 SYGVKD, per germline. The trim removed 10 bases at V and 2 bases at J, leaving 5 bases unmatched. The CDR3 runs to 13 residues.

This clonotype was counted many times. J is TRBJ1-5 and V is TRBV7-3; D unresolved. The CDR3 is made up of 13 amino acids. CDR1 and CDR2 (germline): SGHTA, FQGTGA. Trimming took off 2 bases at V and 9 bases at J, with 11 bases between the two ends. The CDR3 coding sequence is TGTGCCAGCAGCTTAGAGGTTCGGGGGCCCCAGCATTTT. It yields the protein CASSLEVRGPQHF.

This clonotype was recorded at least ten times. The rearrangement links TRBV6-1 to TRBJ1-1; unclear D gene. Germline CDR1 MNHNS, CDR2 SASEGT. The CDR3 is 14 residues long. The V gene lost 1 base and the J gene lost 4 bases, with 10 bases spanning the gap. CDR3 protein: CASSEGDLSTEAFF. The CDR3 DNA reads TGTGCCAGCAGTGAAGGGGATCTTTCCACTGAAGCTTTCTTT.

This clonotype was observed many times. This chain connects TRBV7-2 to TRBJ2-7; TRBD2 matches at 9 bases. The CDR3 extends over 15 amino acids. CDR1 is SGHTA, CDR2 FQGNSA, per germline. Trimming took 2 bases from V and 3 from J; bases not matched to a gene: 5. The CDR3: CASSLLASGNYEQYF. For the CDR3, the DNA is TGTGCCAGCAGCTTATTAGCTAGCGGGAACTACGAGCAGTACTTC. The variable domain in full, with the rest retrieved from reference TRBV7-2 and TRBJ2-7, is GAGVSQSPSNKVTEKGKDVELRCDPISGHTALYWYRQSLGQGLEFLIYFQGNSAPDKSGLPSDRFSAERTGGSVSTLTIQRTQQEDSAVYLCASSLLASGNYEQYFGPGTRLTVT.

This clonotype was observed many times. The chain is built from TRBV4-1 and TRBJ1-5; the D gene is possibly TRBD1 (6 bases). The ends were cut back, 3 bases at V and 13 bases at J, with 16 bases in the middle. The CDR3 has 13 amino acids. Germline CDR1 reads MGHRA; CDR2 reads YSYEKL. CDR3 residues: CASSHPWGALQHF. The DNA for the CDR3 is TGCGCCAGCAGCCACCCATGGGGGGCCTTACAGCATTTT.

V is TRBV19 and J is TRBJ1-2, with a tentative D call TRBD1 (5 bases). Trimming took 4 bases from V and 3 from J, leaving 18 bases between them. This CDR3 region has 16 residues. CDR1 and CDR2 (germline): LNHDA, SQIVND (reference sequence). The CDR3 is CASSTIPLGRDYGYTF. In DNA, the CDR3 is TGTGCCAGTAGTACCATCCCCCTCGGCAGGGACTATGGCTACACCTTC.

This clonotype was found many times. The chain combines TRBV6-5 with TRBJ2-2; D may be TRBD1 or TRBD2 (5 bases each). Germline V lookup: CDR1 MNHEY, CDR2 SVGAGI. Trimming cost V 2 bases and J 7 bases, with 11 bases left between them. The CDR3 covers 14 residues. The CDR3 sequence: CASSYRDLHGELFF. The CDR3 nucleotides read TGTGCCAGCAGTTACCGGGACCTCCACGGGGAGCTGTTTTTT.

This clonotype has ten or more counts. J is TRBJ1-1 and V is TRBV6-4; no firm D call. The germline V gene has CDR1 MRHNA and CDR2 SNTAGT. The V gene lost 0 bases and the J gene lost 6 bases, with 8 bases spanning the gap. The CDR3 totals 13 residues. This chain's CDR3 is CASSDSSSSEAFF. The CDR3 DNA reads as TGTGCCAGCAGTGACTCGTCGTCGTCTGAAGCTTTCTTT.

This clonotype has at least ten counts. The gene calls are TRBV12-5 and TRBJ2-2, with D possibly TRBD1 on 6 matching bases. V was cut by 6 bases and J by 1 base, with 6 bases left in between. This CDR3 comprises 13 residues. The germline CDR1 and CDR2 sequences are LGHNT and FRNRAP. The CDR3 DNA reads TGTGCTAGTGGGACAGGGAACACCGGGGAGCTGTTTTTT. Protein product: CASGTGNTGELFF.

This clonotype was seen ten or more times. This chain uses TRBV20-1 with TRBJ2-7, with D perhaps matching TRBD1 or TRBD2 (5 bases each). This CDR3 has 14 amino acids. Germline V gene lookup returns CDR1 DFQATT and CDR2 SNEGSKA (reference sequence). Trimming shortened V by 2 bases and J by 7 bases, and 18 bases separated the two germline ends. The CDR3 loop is CSARPSGTAWEQYF. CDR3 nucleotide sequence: TGCAGTGCTAGACCTTCCGGGACGGCTTGGGAGCAGTACTTC.

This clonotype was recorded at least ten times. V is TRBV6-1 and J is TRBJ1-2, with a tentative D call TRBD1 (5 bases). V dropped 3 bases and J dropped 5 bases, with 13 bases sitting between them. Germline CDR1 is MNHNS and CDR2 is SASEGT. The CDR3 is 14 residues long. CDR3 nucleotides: TGTGCCAGCAGTGAGGGGACTCGTGATTATGGCTACACCTTC. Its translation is CASSEGTRDYGYTF.

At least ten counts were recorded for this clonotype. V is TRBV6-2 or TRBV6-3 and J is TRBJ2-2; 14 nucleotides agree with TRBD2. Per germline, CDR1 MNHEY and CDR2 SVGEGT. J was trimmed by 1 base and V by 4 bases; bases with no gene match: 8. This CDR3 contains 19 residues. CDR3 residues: CASSSDGGLAGGNTGELFF. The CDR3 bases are TGTGCCAGCAGTTCGGACGGAGGACTAGCGGGGGGGAACACCGGGGAGCTGTTTTTT.

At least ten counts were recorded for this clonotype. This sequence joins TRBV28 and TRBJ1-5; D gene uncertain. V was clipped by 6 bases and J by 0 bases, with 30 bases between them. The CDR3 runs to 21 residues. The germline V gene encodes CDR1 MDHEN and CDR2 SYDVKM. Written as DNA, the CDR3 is TGTGCCAGCAGCACCCAGCCCCCCTTAGTCCGGACGGAATATAGCAATCAGCCCCAGCATTTT. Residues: CASSTQPPLVRTEYSNQPQHF.

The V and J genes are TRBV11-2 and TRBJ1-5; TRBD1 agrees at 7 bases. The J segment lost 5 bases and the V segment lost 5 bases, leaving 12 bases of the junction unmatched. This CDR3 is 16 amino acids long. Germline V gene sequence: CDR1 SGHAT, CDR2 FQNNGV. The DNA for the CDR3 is TGTGCCAGCAGCCACAGACAGCCAGGGGGAGATCAGCCCCAGCATTTT. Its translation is CASSHRQPGGDQPQHF.

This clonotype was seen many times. The CDR3 sequence is CASSPQRGEQYF. The CDR3 region has the DNA TGTGCCAGCAGCCCTCAGCGGGGCGAGCAGTACTTC. V gene TRBV7-6 combines with J gene TRBJ2-7; the match to TRBD2 covers 7 bases. Per germline, CDR1 SGHVS and CDR2 FNYEAQ. This CDR3 is 12 amino acids long. After removal of 5 bases from V and 6 bases from J, the junction contained 4 bases not matched to a gene.

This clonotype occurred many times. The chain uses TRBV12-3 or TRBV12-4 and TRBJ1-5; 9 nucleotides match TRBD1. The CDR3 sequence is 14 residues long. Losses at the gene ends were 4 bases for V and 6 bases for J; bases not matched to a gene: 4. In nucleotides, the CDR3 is TGTGCCAGCAGTTGGGGGACAGGGCTTCAGCCCCAGCATTTT. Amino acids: CASSWGTGLQPQHF.

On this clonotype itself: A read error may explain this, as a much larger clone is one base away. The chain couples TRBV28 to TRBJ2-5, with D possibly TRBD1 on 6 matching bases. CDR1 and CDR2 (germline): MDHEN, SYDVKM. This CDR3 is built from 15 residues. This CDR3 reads CASSSIDRTQETEYF. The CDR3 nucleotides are TGTGCCAGCAGTTCGATCGACAGGACCCAAGAGACCGAGTACTTC.